These T cell receptor beta chains were read from a single sample in a study of blood T cell repertoires in COVID-19. The method was immunoSEQ multiplex PCR; TCRdb's version includes in-frame clones alone and lacks a portion of them. Among a few hundred thousand clones, about 90% were seen once, and the ten largest hold around 0.6%. The specimen sequenced was PBMCs or T cells enriched from blood (not recorded which). The receptors were sampled from a man younger than 30 who had recovered from COVID-19. CDR3s include the opening cysteine and the closing phenylalanine or tryptophan. D genes are given only for firm matches. Clone size appears in some rows only: once, few, many, or a class for an expanded clone.

J	V	size	D	DNA	CDR3
TRBJ1-2	TRBV7-8	-	-	TGTGCCAGCAGACAGAAGAACTATGGCTACACCTTC	CASRQKNYGYTF
TRBJ1-1	TRBV2	-	-	TGTGCCAGCAGTGAATGGGCCGAGTACACTGAAGCTTTCTTT	CASSEWAEYTEAFF
TRBJ2-3	TRBV5-1	-	TRBD1	TGCGCCAGCAGCCCCAGGACAGGGGGAGATACGCAGTATTTT	CASSPRTGGDTQYF
TRBJ2-1	TRBV4-2	-	TRBD2	TGTGCCAGCAGCCAAGATAAGTCTAGCGGCAATGAGCAGTTCTTC	CASSQDKSSGNEQFF
TRBJ1-4	TRBV11-2	-	-	TGTGCCAGCAGCTTAGAGTTGACAGAAAGGGAAAAACTGTTTTTT	CASSLELTEREKLFF
TRBJ2-7	TRBV3-1/TRBV3-2	-	-	TGTGCCAGCAGCCACGGAGACAGCTACGAGCAGTACTTC	CASSHGDSYEQYF
TRBJ1-2	TRBV5-1	-	TRBD1	TGCGCCAGCAGCGCAGAGACAGGGGGCATCAGTGGCTACACCTTC	CASSAETGGISGYTF
TRBJ2-5	TRBV3-1/TRBV3-2	-	TRBD1	TGTGCCAGCAGCCCCTCCGGGACAGGGGAAGAGACCCAGTACTTC	CASSPSGTGEETQYF
TRBJ1-1	TRBV30	-	-	TGTGCCTGGGAGCGATCCAAGAACACTGAAGCTTTCTTT	CAWERSKNTEAFF
TRBJ2-1	TRBV30	-	-	TGTGCCTGGAGGAGGAGATCATACGCCTCCTACAATGAGCAGTTCTTC	CAWRRRSYASYNEQFF
TRBJ1-2	TRBV5-6	-	-	TGTGCCAGCAGCTACAACCTCGAGGTTGCTGGTGGCTACACCTTC	CASSYNLEVAGGYTF
TRBJ1-5	TRBV5-5	-	-	TGTGCCAGCAGCGGGAGTTTAAATAGCAATCAGCCCCAGCATTTT	CASSGSLNSNQPQHF
TRBJ2-7	TRBV3-1/TRBV3-2	once	-	TGTGCCAGCAGCCCCAACGGCAGGCTCCACGAGCAGTACTTC	CASSPNGRLHEQYF
TRBJ2-1	TRBV28	once	TRBD2	TGTGCCAGCAGTGGTGCTAGCGGGAGGCCGTACAATGAGCAGTTCTTC	CASSGASGRPYNEQFF
TRBJ2-7	TRBV28	-	-	TGTGCCAGCAGCCCGGGGGGCGGAACCTGGTACGAGCAGTACTTC	CASSPGGGTWYEQYF
TRBJ1-6	TRBV10-2	-	-	TGCGCCAGCAGGGGGCCTAGTAATTCACCCCTCCACTTT	CASRGPSNSPLHF
TRBJ1-2	TRBV6-6	-	-	TGTGCCAGCAGTTACTCGAGTGATTCTGGCTACACCTTC	CASSYSSDSGYTF
TRBJ1-4	TRBV19	-	-	TGTGCCAGTAGTTCTTCAGGGCTGGGTGAAAAACTGTTTTTT	CASSSSGLGEKLFF
TRBJ2-3	TRBV6-5	-	TRBD1	TGTGCCAGCAGGCCCGGGACAGGGGGAGTAGATACGCAGTATTTT	CASRPGTGGVDTQYF
TRBJ1-1	TRBV27	-	-	TGTGCCAGCCTGTCCGGGGGGACTGAAGCTTTCTTT	CASLSGGTEAFF
TRBJ1-2	TRBV6-1	-	-	TGTGCCAGCAGTGATTGGGGGCGACGCGACTATGGCTACACCTTC	CASSDWGRRDYGYTF
TRBJ2-1	TRBV7-9	-	TRBD2	TGTGCCAGCAGCTCAGTGAGGACTAGCGTATACAATGAGCAGTTCTTC	CASSSVRTSVYNEQFF
TRBJ2-5	TRBV11-2	-	TRBD1	TGTGCCAGCAGCTTAAGGGACAGGGGGAGAGAGACCCAGTACTTC	CASSLRDRGRETQYF
TRBJ1-1	TRBV28	few	TRBD1	TGTGCCAGCAGGGGACAGGGAAACACTGAAGCTTTCTTT	CASRGQGNTEAFF
TRBJ1-4	TRBV7-9	-	-	TGTGCCAGCAGTCTTATTGGGGAGCGGGTTAATGAAAAACTGTTTTTT	CASSLIGERVNEKLFF
TRBJ1-4	TRBV28	few	-	TGTGCCAGCAGACGGGGTTTACAGGGAAGACTGTTTTTT	CASRRGLQGRLFF
TRBJ1-4	TRBV23-1	-	-	TGCGCCAGCAGTCAATCGGTACAGGGCAGCCTTAATGAAAAACTGTTTTTT	CASSQSVQGSLNEKLFF
TRBJ1-2	TRBV28	-	TRBD1	TGTGCCAGCAGTTTAATAGGGGGCGACTATGGCTACACCTTC	CASSLIGGDYGYTF
TRBJ2-7	TRBV11-2	-	TRBD2	TGTGCCAGCAGCTTATCCTTGGGACTAGCGGCCTACGAGCAGTACTTC	CASSLSLGLAAYEQYF
TRBJ1-1	TRBV27	-	-	TGTGCCAGCAGTTTATCGTACCGGGGTGCTGAAGCTTTCTTT	CASSLSYRGAEAFF
TRBJ1-4	TRBV7-6	-	TRBD1	TGTGCCAGCAGCGTACCCAGGGACAGATCGAATGAAAAACTGTTTTTT	CASSVPRDRSNEKLFF
TRBJ1-2	TRBV5-6	-	-	TGTGCCAGCAGCGAAGGAGGTGGCTACACCTTC	CASSEGGGYTF
TRBJ2-1	TRBV5-1	once	TRBD2	TGCGCCAGCAGTGGCGGTGCGGGAGTCGCCTACAATGAGCAGTTCTTC	CASSGGAGVAYNEQFF
TRBJ1-1	TRBV19	-	TRBD1	TGTGCCAGTAGTATAGATTCAGGGGGCGCGGTACTCGCTGAAGCTTTCTTT	CASSIDSGGAVLAEAFF
TRBJ1-3	TRBV27	-	TRBD1	TGTGCCAGCAGTTCCTCCAGGGGGTTTAATGGAAACACCATATATTTT	CASSSSRGFNGNTIYF
TRBJ2-7	TRBV9	-	TRBD2	TGTGCCAGCAGCCCATATACCGGGACTAGCGGGCCCTACGAGCAGTACTTC	CASSPYTGTSGPYEQYF
TRBJ1-4	TRBV9	-	-	TGTGCCAGCAGCGTCCAGGGGCTTGTTAATGAAAAACTGTTTTTT	CASSVQGLVNEKLFF
TRBJ2-7	TRBV28	-	TRBD2	TGTGCCAGCAGGCCTCCGGGACTAGCGGAGTCACAGTACTTC	CASRPPGLAESQYF
TRBJ1-1	TRBV3-1/TRBV3-2	-	TRBD1	TGTGCCAGCAGCCAAGGCAGGGGGCTCGACACTGAAGCTTTCTTT	CASSQGRGLDTEAFF
TRBJ2-5	TRBV20-1	-	-	TGCAGTGCTAGTCGTTCTTTGCGTTTATCGGTTGTCACCAAGACCCAGTACTTC	CSASRSLRLSVVTKTQYF
TRBJ1-6	TRBV3-1/TRBV3-2	once	-	TGTGCCAGCAGTAGATCCAGGGGTAACTCACCCCTCCACTTT	CASSRSRGNSPLHF
TRBJ2-2	TRBV19	-	TRBD1	TGTGCCAGTAGTGCCCGTGGACAGGGATCGGGCACCGGGGAGCTGTTTTTT	CASSARGQGSGTGELFF
TRBJ1-4	TRBV3-1/TRBV3-2	-	-	TGTGCCAGCAGCCAGCGGGAGGCCGGGGGTGAAAAACTGTTTTTT	CASSQREAGGEKLFF
TRBJ2-7	TRBV7-6	-	-	TGTGCCAGCAGTCGGCTACAGGGCGTCGAGCAGTACTTC	CASSRLQGVEQYF
TRBJ2-6	TRBV3-1/TRBV3-2	-	-	TGTGCCAGCAGCCATTCAGGGGCTGGGGCCAACGTCCTGACTTTC	CASSHSGAGANVLTF
TRBJ2-5	TRBV7-2	-	-	TGTGCCAGCAGCTCAGAGCTCCTAGGGGGAGAGACCCAGTACTTC	CASSSELLGGETQYF
TRBJ1-1	TRBV30	-	-	TGTGCCTGGAGTAAAATACAGAAGAACACTGAAGCTTTCTTT	CAWSKIQKNTEAFF
TRBJ2-2	TRBV29-1	-	TRBD1	TGCAGCGTTGAAAAGGGGGCCGCGGAGCTGTTTTTT	CSVEKGAAELFF
TRBJ1-2	TRBV2	-	-	TGTGCCAGCAGTGACCAAGGACAGTCTGGCTACACCTTC	CASSDQGQSGYTF